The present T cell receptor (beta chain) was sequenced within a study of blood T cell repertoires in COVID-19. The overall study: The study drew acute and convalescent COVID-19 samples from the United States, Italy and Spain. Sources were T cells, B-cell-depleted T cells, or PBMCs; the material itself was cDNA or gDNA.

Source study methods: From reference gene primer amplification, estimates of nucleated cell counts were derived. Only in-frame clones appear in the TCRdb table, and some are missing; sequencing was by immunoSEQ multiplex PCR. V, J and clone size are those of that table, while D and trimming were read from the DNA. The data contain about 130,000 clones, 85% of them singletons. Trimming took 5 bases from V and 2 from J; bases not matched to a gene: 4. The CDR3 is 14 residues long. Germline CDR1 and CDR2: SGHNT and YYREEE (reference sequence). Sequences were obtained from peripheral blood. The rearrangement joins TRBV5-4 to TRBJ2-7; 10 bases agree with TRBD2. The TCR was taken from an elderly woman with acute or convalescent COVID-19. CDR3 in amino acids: CASRLAGGPYEQYF. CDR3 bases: TGTGCCAGCAGATTAGCGGGGGGCCCCTACGAGCAGTACTTC.